These T cell receptor beta chains were read from a single sample in a study of T cells in Graves' hyperthyroidism and ophthalmopathy. TCRdb ran MiXCR on the multiplex PCR reads and lists one entry per CDR3 protein. The table lists 480,000 or so distinct CDR3 sequences, roughly 14% of them singletons. Sequencing used blood. The receptors originated from a woman under 30 with Graves' hyperthyroidism. Each CDR3 is given with its conserved first and last residue. D genes are given only for firm matches. The size entry is marked missing in some rows and otherwise reads once, few, many or a size class.

>TRBV7-3|TRBD2|TRBJ2-3|.
CASSLTGLAVSATDTQYF
TGTGCCAGCAGCTTAACGGGACTAGCGGTCTCCGCGACAGATACGCAGTATTTT
>TRBV20-1|TRBD2|TRBJ2-1|many
CSARGSSGRYNEQFF
TGCAGTGCTAGAGGTTCTAGCGGGCGATACAATGAGCAGTTCTTC
>TRBV6-1|.|TRBJ1-1|many
CASLGQGMNTEAFF
TGTGCCAGCCTCGGACAAGGGATGAACACTGAAGCTTTCTTT
>TRBV28|TRBD2|TRBJ2-2|few
CASSFRAGAPTGELFF
TGTGCCAGCAGTTTCCGGGCGGGAGCCCCCACCGGGGAGCTGTTTTTT
>TRBV5-1|TRBD2|TRBJ2-2|many
CASRLSGRTGAGELFF
TGCGCCAGTCGTCTCAGCGGGAGGACGGGCGCCGGGGAGCTGTTTTTT
>TRBV11-2|.|TRBJ2-5|many
CASSPDEGGQYF
TGTGCCAGCAGCCCTGACGAGGGGGGCCAGTACTTC
>TRBV30|TRBD1|TRBJ1-2|many
CAWSGGQLYGYTF
TGTGCCTGGAGTGGGGGACAGCTCTATGGCTACACCTTC
>TRBV6-2/TRBV6-3|.|TRBJ1-5|few
CASSYSSRESNQPQHF
TGTGCCAGCAGTTACTCCTCCAGGGAGAGCAATCAGCCCCAGCATTTT
>TRBV5-1|.|TRBJ1-4|few
CASSLDQGNEKLFF
TGCGCCAGCAGCTTGGACCAGGGTAATGAAAAACTGTTTTTT
>TRBV5-1|.|TRBJ2-2|.
CASSDTGSGELFF
TGCGCCAGCAGCGACACAGGGTCCGGGGAGCTGTTTTTT
>TRBV6-1|.|TRBJ1-6|many
CASSVDPRDSPLHF
TGTGCCAGCAGTGTGGACCCGAGGGATTCACCCCTCCACTTT
>TRBV29-1|.|TRBJ1-3|.
CSVVPVGNTIYF
TGCAGCGTTGTTCCTGTGGGAAACACCATATATTTT
>TRBV19|TRBD1|TRBJ1-2|many
CASRQGEVGYTF
TGTGCCAGTCGACAGGGGGAGGTTGGCTACACCTTC
>TRBV19|TRBD1|TRBJ2-1|.
CASTPGQGFSYNEQFF
TGTGCCAGTACTCCGGGACAGGGTTTCTCCTACAATGAGCAGTTCTTC
>TRBV10-3|.|TRBJ1-5|.
CAISESGQGLNQPQHF
TGTGCCATCAGTGAGTCGGGGCAGGGCCTAAATCAGCCCCAGCATTTT
>TRBV14|TRBD2|TRBJ2-1|many
CASSQVAGGTGEQFF
TGTGCCAGCAGCCAGGTAGCGGGAGGTACTGGTGAGCAGTTCTTC
>TRBV5-1|TRBD1|TRBJ2-2|.
CASSTGVNTGELFF
TGCGCCAGCAGCACAGGGGTGAACACCGGGGAGCTGTTTTTT
>TRBV27|TRBD2|TRBJ2-7|.
CASSPGTSGRAYGQYF
TGTGCCAGCAGTCCCGGGACTAGCGGGAGAGCCTACGGGCAGTACTTC
>TRBV12-3/TRBV12-4|.|TRBJ1-6|many
CASSSTGNSPLHF
TGTGCCAGCAGTTCAACAGGGAATTCACCCCTCCACTTT
>TRBV11-2|.|TRBJ1-6|many
CASSLQGGNSPLHF
TGTGCCAGCAGCCTACAGGGAGGGAATTCACCCCTCCACTTT
>TRBV20-1|.|TRBJ2-7|many
CSASPSNYEQYF
TGCAGTGCGTCCCCGAGTAACTACGAGCAGTACTTC
>TRBV11-3|.|TRBJ2-1|many
CASSPRHRHEQFF
TGTGCCAGCAGCCCCCGACACAGACACGAGCAGTTCTTC
>TRBV9|.|TRBJ1-2|many
CASSTPGLLNYGYTF
TGTGCCAGCAGCACGCCGGGACTTCTTAACTATGGCTACACCTTC
>TRBV6-1|.|TRBJ2-5|many
CASSKNRGGKETQYF
TGTGCCAGCAGCAAAAACAGAGGGGGGAAAGAGACCCAGTACTTC
>TRBV19|TRBD1|TRBJ1-2|many
CASSIGQAYGYTF
TGTGCCAGTAGTATTGGACAGGCGTATGGCTACACCTTC
>TRBV10-3|TRBD2|TRBJ2-5|.
CAISRTGTSGSVGETQYF
TGTGCCATCAGCCGTACCGGGACTAGCGGGAGTGTGGGGGAGACCCAGTACTTC
>TRBV10-3|TRBD2|TRBJ2-2|many
CAISTLAEGTGELFF
TGTGCCATCAGCACACTAGCGGAGGGAACCGGGGAGCTGTTTTTT
>TRBV5-5|TRBD1|TRBJ2-5|many
CASSLGTGSYQETQYF
TGTGCCAGCAGCTTGGGGACAGGATCGTACCAAGAGACCCAGTACTTC
>TRBV24-1|.|TRBJ2-1|many
CATSGVVFSLSYNEQFF
TGTGCCACCAGTGGCGTAGTCTTCTCCCTCTCCTACAATGAGCAGTTCTTC
>TRBV5-1|.|TRBJ2-3|.
CASSLVGGRTDTQCF
TGCGCCAGCAGCTTGGTCGGGGGTCGGACAGATACGCAGTGTTTT
>TRBV29-1|.|TRBJ2-6|.
CSGQLSGANVLTF
TGCAGCGGGCAGTTGTCTGGGGCCAACGTCCTGACTTTC
>TRBV12-3/TRBV12-4|.|TRBJ1-1|many
CASSFQKNTEAFF
TGTGCCAGCAGTTTCCAGAAGAACACTGAAGCTTTCTTT
>TRBV5-6|.|TRBJ2-1|few
CASSRDRNEQFF
TGTGCCAGCAGCCGGGATCGGAATGAGCAGTTCTTC
>TRBV18|.|TRBJ1-4|.
CASSPPEGSWEKLFF
TGTGCCAGCTCACCTCCGGAGGGTTCATGGGAAAAACTGTTTTTT
>TRBV30|.|TRBJ2-3|many
CAWSVLADTQYF
TGTGCCTGGAGTGTACTAGCAGATACGCAGTATTTT
>TRBV2|.|TRBJ2-3|.
CASSYFTRTDTQYF
TGTGCCAGCAGTTACTTTACTCGCACAGATACGCAGTATTTT
>TRBV2|.|TRBJ1-5|many
CASSEATGWDQPQHF
TGTGCCAGCAGTGAAGCCACAGGGTGGGATCAGCCCCAGCATTTT
>TRBV20-1|.|TRBJ2-2|.
CSARRRQLNTGELFF
TGCAGTGCTAGGAGGAGACAACTGAACACCGGGGAGCTGTTTTTT
>TRBV30|.|TRBJ1-4|many
CAWSPDDEKLFF
TGTGCCTGGAGTCCGGACGATGAAAAACTGTTTTTT
>TRBV19|.|TRBJ2-7|.
CASSIRQGSYEQYF
TGTGCCAGTAGTATCAGGCAGGGCTCCTACGAGCAGTACTTC
>TRBV5-4|.|TRBJ1-1|.
CASSPNPRGGNTEAFF
TGTGCCAGCAGCCCCAACCCCAGAGGGGGGAACACTGAAGCTTTCTTT
>TRBV7-2|.|TRBJ2-3|many
CASSLGYTQYF
TGTGCCAGCAGCTTAGGATATACGCAGTATTTT
>TRBV25-1|TRBD1|TRBJ2-3|.
CASSDRDRATDTQYF
TGTGCCAGCAGTGACCGGGACAGGGCCACAGATACGCAGTATTTT
>TRBV4-1|.|TRBJ2-5|.
CASSPTRGTQYF
TGCGCCAGCAGCCCAACGAGAGGGACCCAGTACTTC
>TRBV12-3/TRBV12-4|.|TRBJ2-7|many
CASRSRAGYEQYF
TGTGCCAGCAGATCACGGGCTGGCTACGAGCAGTACTTC
>TRBV7-8|.|TRBJ1-1|many
CASSPPYPPRTKNTEAFF
TGTGCCAGCAGCCCACCTTACCCCCCTCGAACTAAGAACACTGAAGCTTTCTTT
>TRBV14|.|TRBJ1-2|few
CASSRLGEQIYGYTF
TGTGCCAGCAGCCGCTTAGGCGAACAGATCTATGGCTACACCTTC
>TRBV3-1|TRBD2|TRBJ2-1|.
CASSQERTSFADEQFF
TGTGCCAGCAGCCAAGAAAGGACTAGCTTTGCGGATGAGCAGTTCTTC
>TRBV12-5|.|TRBJ1-2|.
CASGLAFSYGYTF
TGTGCTAGTGGTTTGGCTTTTTCCTATGGCTACACCTTC
>TRBV6-1|.|TRBJ1-5|many
CASKDRPYSNQPQHF
TGTGCCAGTAAAGACAGGCCCTATAGCAATCAGCCCCAGCATTTT
>TRBV2|.|TRBJ2-3|many
CASSVLGFSTDTQYF
TGTGCCAGCAGCGTCCTGGGCTTTTCTACAGATACGCAGTATTTT
>TRBV3-1|TRBD2|TRBJ2-5|.
CASSQDGRGWGLAGSKTQYF
TGTGCCAGCAGCCAAGATGGAAGGGGGTGGGGACTAGCGGGATCGAAGACCCAGTACTTC